This TCR beta chain originates from a study of blood T cell repertoires in COVID-19. Methods used by the authors: Amplification from reference gene primers served as the basis for estimated nucleated cell counts. Measured with immunoSEQ multiplex PCR; TCRdb has only the in-frame clones, and not every one. From that table come the V and J calls and clone size; the DNA was used to work out D and trimming. The table lists about 210,000 clones, about nine tenths of them singletons. The TCR was taken from a young man with acute COVID-19. The sequencing sample was made of PBMCs or T cells enriched from blood (not recorded which).

CDR3 residues: CASPSPDQGLALQNEQFF. For the CDR3, the DNA is TGTGCCAGCCCCTCACCCGATCAGGGACTAGCGCTCCAAAATGAGCAGTTCTTC. The chain is built from TRBV7-9 and TRBJ2-1, with 10 bases that match TRBD2. CDR3 length equals 18 residues. J lost 7 bases, V lost 8 bases, and 20 bases had no gene match. Germline V gene data show CDR1 as SEHNR and CDR2 as FQNEAQ (reference sequence). The variable domain in full, completed from reference TRBV7-9 and TRBJ2-1, reads DTGVSQNPRHKITKRGQNVTFRCDPISEHNRLYWYRQTLGQGPEFLTYFQNEAQLEKSRLLSDRFSAERPKGSFSTLEIQRTEQGDSAMYLCASPSPDQGLALQNEQFFGPGTRLTVL.